The next 9 T cell receptor beta chains were all read from a single sample in a study of technical replicates of blood from several donors. The method was immunoSEQ multiplex PCR; TCRdb's version includes in-frame clones alone and lacks a portion of them. The sample shows under 90,000 clones, about 93% of them seen only once. The sample comprised T cells isolated from PBMCs. The receptors here all came from a human donor in good health.

The chain is built from TRBV9 and TRBJ2-5; D unclear. The CDR3 covers 16 residues. Germline V CDR1 and CDR2: SGDLS, YYNGEE. V lost 1 base and J 5 bases, leaving 18 bases between the germline ends. The CDR3 DNA reads as TGTGCCAGCAGCGTATCGGCGGCCTTTAATATGGAGACCCAGTACTTC. As protein: CASSVSAAFNMETQYF.

The V and J genes are TRBV25-1 and TRBJ2-7; D call uncertain. The V gene lost 1 base and the J gene lost 4 bases, with 11 bases spanning the gap. The CDR3 length is 14 residues. Per the germline V gene, CDR1 is MGHDK and CDR2 is SYGVNS. Here the CDR3 reads CASSELAAPYEQYF. For the CDR3, the DNA is TGTGCCAGCAGTGAATTAGCAGCCCCATACGAGCAGTACTTC.

This chain joins TRBV9 and TRBJ1-1; D is perhaps TRBD1 (6 bases). CDR1 is SGDLS and CDR2 is YYNGEE in the germline V gene. The CDR3 sequence is 14 residues long. Trimming took off 8 bases at V and 2 bases at J, with 16 bases between the two ends. The CDR3 DNA reads as TGTGCCAGTAAGGAGGGGGGGATAAACACTGAAGCTTTCTTT. It codes for CASKEGGINTEAFF.

The chain has TRBV19 and TRBJ2-3; 11 positions agree with TRBD2. CDR3 length: 18 residues. Germline V gene lookup returns CDR1 LNHDA and CDR2 SQIVND (reference sequence). The V gene end was trimmed by 7 bases and the J gene end by 5 bases; junction bases not matched to a gene: 17. Here the CDR3 DNA reads TGTGCCAGTAACATGGGGACTAGCGGACGATATGGAAGAGATACGCAGTATTTT. It yields the protein CASNMGTSGRYGRDTQYF.

The chain employs TRBV6-1 and TRBJ2-7, with no clear D. Per germline, CDR1 MNHNS and CDR2 SASEGT. V was cut by 9 bases and J by 4 bases, with 13 bases left in between. This CDR3 contains 12 residues. The CDR3 coding sequence is TGTGCCAGTCAGAGCGTGCAGTACGAGCAGTACTTC. Its protein is CASQSVQYEQYF.

V gene TRBV25-1 combines with J gene TRBJ2-7; 9 bases match TRBD1. The CDR3 runs to 17 residues. The germline CDR1 and CDR2 sequences are MGHDK and SYGVNS. The V and J ends lost 0 bases and 0 bases, in that order; junction bases with no gene match: 6. CDR3 in amino acids: CASSEYTGTGSSYEQYF. The CDR3 DNA reads TGTGCCAGCAGTGAATATACCGGGACAGGGAGCTCCTACGAGCAGTACTTC.

For the CDR3, the DNA is TGTGCCAGCAGTACTAGCGGGATTCGGAACTACGAGCAGTACTTC. Translated: CASSTSGIRNYEQYF. The chain couples TRBV27 to TRBJ2-7, with 10 bases matching TRBD2. CDR1 and CDR2 (germline): MNHEY, SMNVEV (reference sequence). CDR3 size: 15 residues. With V trimmed by 5 bases and J by 3 bases, 7 bases remained unmatched.

The rearrangement uses TRBV6-6 and TRBJ1-3; no firm D call. V lost 5 bases and J 0 bases, leaving 2 bases between the germline ends. The CDR3 runs 12 residues. CDR1 and CDR2 (germline): MNHNY, SVGAGI (reference sequence). This CDR3 is CASSRSGNTIYF. CDR3 nucleotides: TGTGCCAGCAGTCGCTCTGGAAACACCATATATTTT.

The V gene is TRBV5-1, the J gene TRBJ1-6; D is uncertain. V was shortened by 0 bases and J by 5 bases, with 15 bases between the two germline ends. The CDR3 extends over 17 amino acids. Germline loops: CDR1 SGHRS, CDR2 YFSETQ. DNA for the CDR3: TGCGCCAGCAGCTTGGAGGTTGGGAGGGATCATAATTCACCCCTCCACTTT. This encodes CASSLEVGRDHNSPLHF.